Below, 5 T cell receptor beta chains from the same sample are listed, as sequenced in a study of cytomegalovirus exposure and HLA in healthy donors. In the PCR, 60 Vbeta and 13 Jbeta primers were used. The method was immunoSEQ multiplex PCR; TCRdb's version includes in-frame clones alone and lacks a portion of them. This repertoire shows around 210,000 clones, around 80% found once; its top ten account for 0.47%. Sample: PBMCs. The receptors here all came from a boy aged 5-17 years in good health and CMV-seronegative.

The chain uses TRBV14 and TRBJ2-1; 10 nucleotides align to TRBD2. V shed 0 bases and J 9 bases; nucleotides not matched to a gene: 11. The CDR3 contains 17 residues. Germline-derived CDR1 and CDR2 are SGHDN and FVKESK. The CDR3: CASSQEAFSGRRGEQFF. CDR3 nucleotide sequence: TGTGCCAGCAGCCAAGAGGCCTTTAGCGGGAGGAGGGGTGAGCAGTTCTTC.

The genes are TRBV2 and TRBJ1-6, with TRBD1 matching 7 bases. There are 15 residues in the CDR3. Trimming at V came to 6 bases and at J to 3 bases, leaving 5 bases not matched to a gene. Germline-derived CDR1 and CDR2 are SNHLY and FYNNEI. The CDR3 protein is CASRGYRGYNSPLHF. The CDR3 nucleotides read TGTGCCAGCAGGGGATACAGGGGCTATAATTCACCCCTCCACTTT.

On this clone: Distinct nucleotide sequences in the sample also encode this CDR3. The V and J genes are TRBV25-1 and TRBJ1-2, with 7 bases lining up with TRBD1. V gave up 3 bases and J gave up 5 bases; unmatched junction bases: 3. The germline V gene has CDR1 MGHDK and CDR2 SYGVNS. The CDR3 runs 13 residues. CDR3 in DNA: TGTGCCAGCAGTGAGGCAGGGGGATATGGCTACACCTTC. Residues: CASSEAGGYGYTF.

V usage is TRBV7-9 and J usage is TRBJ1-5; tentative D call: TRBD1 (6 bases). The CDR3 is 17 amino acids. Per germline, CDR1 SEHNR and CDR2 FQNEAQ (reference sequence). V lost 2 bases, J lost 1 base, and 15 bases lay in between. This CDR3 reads CASSLMTGHGSNQPQHF. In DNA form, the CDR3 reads TGTGCCAGCAGCTTAATGACAGGCCACGGGAGCAATCAGCCCCAGCATTTT.

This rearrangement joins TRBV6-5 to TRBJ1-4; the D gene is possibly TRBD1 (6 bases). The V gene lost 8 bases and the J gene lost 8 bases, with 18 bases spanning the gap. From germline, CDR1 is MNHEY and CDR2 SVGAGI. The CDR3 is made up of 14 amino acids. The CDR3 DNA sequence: TGTGCCAGCCGCGCGACAGGTTTATCCGAAAAACTGTTTTTT. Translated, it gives CASRATGLSEKLFF.